This TCR beta chain derives from a study of blood T cell repertoires in COVID-19. Study context: The United States, Italy and Spain provided the acute and convalescent COVID-19 samples. Nucleic acid was either cDNA or gDNA, and it came from T cells, B-cell-depleted T cells, or PBMCs.

Under the authors' procedure: Reference gene primer amplification yielded estimated nucleated cell counts. The protocol was immunoSEQ multiplex PCR, while the TCRdb copy is restricted to in-frame clones and leaves out a portion. The V and J calls and clone size come from that table; D and trimming were worked out from the DNA. The sample contains over 30,000 clones, roughly 88% of which appear only once. V lost 7 bases to trimming and J lost 7 bases, with 14 bases between them. Looked up from germline, CDR1 is LNHDA and CDR2 is SQIVND (reference sequence). This CDR3 region has 13 residues. This receptor was identified in an elderly man with acute or convalescent COVID-19. The sequencing input was peripheral blood. The chain links TRBV19 to TRBJ1-5; maybe TRBD1 (5 bases). This CDR3 reads CASTGRVVQPQHF. As DNA, the CDR3 is TGTGCCAGTACCGGCAGGGTCGTCCAGCCCCAGCATTTT.